A selection of T cell receptor beta chains follows, all from one sample in a study of molecular identifiers for immune sequencing clone quantification. TCRdb reprocessed the PCR reads via MiXCR and lists one record per CDR3 protein. This sample yields over 85,000 distinct CDR3 sequences, of which 30% to 35% are seen a single time; 9.5% to 10% belongs to the top ten. The specimen sequenced was naive CD8+ T cells from blood, with Jurkat cell RNA spiked in. The receptors were sampled from a human donor in good health. Some libraries in this study had Jurkat cell RNA spiked in. CDR3s include the opening cysteine and the closing phenylalanine or tryptophan. Each record gives: clone size, V gene, D gene, J gene, CDR3 protein, CDR3 DNA. A D gene is named only where the DNA matches it firmly. Only part of the rows carry a size: once, few, many, or a class if the clone is expanded.

>.|TRBV7-9|TRBD1|TRBJ1-5
CASSLTGQGNQPQHF
TGTGCCAGCAGCTTGACGGGACAGGGCAATCAGCCCCAGCATTTT
>.|TRBV19|TRBD2|TRBJ2-1
CASRAGTSGKISGFGDNEQFF
TGTGCCAGTAGGGCCGGGACTAGCGGGAAGATTTCAGGGTTCGGCGACAATGAGCAGTTCTTC
>many|TRBV3-1|TRBD1|TRBJ2-5
CASSQETGAETQYF
TGTGCCAGCAGCCAAGAAACAGGGGCAGAGACCCAGTACTTC
>.|TRBV4-2|TRBD1|TRBJ1-1
CASSPQGQLLNTEAFF
TGTGCCAGCAGCCCCCAGGGACAGTTACTGAACACTGAAGCTTTCTTT
>few|TRBV19|.|TRBJ1-4
CASMGAYREKLFF
TGTGCCAGTATGGGGGCCTACCGGGAAAAACTGTTTTTT
>.|TRBV19|.|TRBJ2-7
CASSWGQGLYEQYF
TGTGCCAGTTCTTGGGGCCAGGGGCTTTACGAGCAGTACTTC
>few|TRBV27|.|TRBJ2-3
CASSSLGEHLTSTDTQYF
TGTGCCAGCAGTTCCCTCGGGGAACACCTTACTAGCACAGATACGCAGTATTTT
>many|TRBV28|TRBD2|TRBJ2-7
CASSFTSVPYEQYF
TGTGCCAGCAGTTTCACTAGCGTTCCCTACGAGCAGTACTTC
>few|TRBV6-6|.|TRBJ2-5
CASSYSTGPQETQYF
TGTGCCAGCAGTTACTCAACAGGGCCCCAAGAGACCCAGTACTTC
>many|TRBV12-3/TRBV12-4|.|TRBJ1-2
CASRPGGYGYTF
TGTGCCAGCAGGCCGGGTGGCTATGGCTACACCTTC
>many|TRBV7-2|.|TRBJ2-1
CASSLPGSYNEQFF
TGTGCCAGCAGTTTACCAGGATCCTACAATGAGCAGTTCTTC
>.|TRBV5-1|.|TRBJ2-2
CASSPFSVGELFF
TGCGCCAGCAGCCCCTTTTCAGTCGGGGAGCTGTTTTTT
>once|TRBV9|.|TRBJ2-2
CASSVGVGVWSGALFF
TGTGCCAGCAGCGTAGGAGTGGGAGTGTGGTCCGGGGCGCTGTTTTTT
>.|TRBV7-8|.|TRBJ2-7
CASSPNPRRDRAYEQYF
TGTGCCAGCAGCCCCAACCCTCGGAGGGATAGGGCCTACGAGCAGTACTTC
>few|TRBV10-3|TRBD1|TRBJ2-4
CAISEEDRVAIQYF
TGTGCCATCAGTGAGGAGGACAGGGTGGCCATTCAGTACTTC
>.|TRBV7-8|.|TRBJ2-2
CANSETGNTGELLF
TGTGCCAACTCCGAGACTGGGAACACCGGGGAGCTGTTGTTT
>.|TRBV6-6|TRBD1|TRBJ2-7
CASSNAGQGMYEQYF
TGTGCCAGCAGTAATGCAGGACAGGGGATGTACGAGCAGTACTTC
>many|TRBV28|.|TRBJ1-5
CASSPRTEIKPQHF
TGTGCCAGCAGCCCTCGGACAGAAATCAAGCCCCAGCATTTT
>many|TRBV7-6|TRBD1|TRBJ1-5
CASAPGQGVQPQHF
TGTGCCAGCGCGCCGGGACAGGGAGTTCAGCCCCAGCATTTT
>many|TRBV19|TRBD1|TRBJ2-7
CASSLGQGTSYEQYF
TGTGCCAGTAGTCTAGGACAGGGTACGTCCTACGAGCAGTACTTC
>many|TRBV12-3/TRBV12-4|.|TRBJ2-7
CASSFAGPGEQYF
TGTGCCAGCAGTTTTGCAGGTCCCGGCGAGCAGTACTTC
>many|TRBV7-2|.|TRBJ2-7
CASSPTGRHEQYF
TGTGCCAGCAGCCCCACAGGGAGACACGAGCAGTACTTC
>many|TRBV7-9|TRBD1|TRBJ1-4
CASSGFPGQGPTNEKLFF
TGTGCCAGCAGCGGCTTTCCGGGACAGGGGCCAACTAATGAAAAACTGTTTTTT
>many|TRBV5-6|TRBD1|TRBJ2-7
CASSMTGDEQYF
TGTGCCAGCAGCATGACAGGGGACGAGCAGTACTTC
>.|TRBV28|.|TRBJ2-3
CASSPGQPQYF
TGTGCCAGCAGTCCCGGTCAGCCGCAGTATTTT
>few|TRBV6-4|.|TRBJ2-3
CASSDSPGLTDTQYF
TGTGCCAGCAGTGACTCGCCGGGCCTCACAGATACGCAGTATTTT
>many|TRBV7-8|.|TRBJ2-1
CASSLERGTPHEQFF
TGTGCCAGCAGCTTAGAGAGGGGAACCCCACATGAGCAGTTCTTC
>few|TRBV20-1|.|TRBJ1-1
CSANPRVAFF
TGCAGTGCTAACCCACGGGTCGCTTTCTTT
>.|TRBV3-1|.|TRBJ2-3
CASSQVFLIRDSARTDTQYF
TGTGCCAGCAGCCAAGTATTTCTCATACGGGACTCAGCTCGCACAGATACGCAGTATTTT
>.|TRBV7-8|.|TRBJ1-5
CASSLSSSQPQHF
TGTGCCAGCAGCCTATCAAGTAGTCAGCCCCAGCATTTT
>few|TRBV28|.|TRBJ2-5
CASSLGRNQETQYF
TGTGCCAGCAGTTTAGGACGGAACCAAGAGACCCAGTACTTC
>few|TRBV6-5|TRBD1|TRBJ2-7
CASSWVKPGQGFQYF
TGTGCCAGCAGTTGGGTAAAGCCGGGACAGGGTTTCCAGTACTTC
>few|TRBV9|TRBD2|TRBJ2-5
CASSPDPGLAVLETQYF
TGTGCCAGCAGCCCCGACCCGGGACTAGCGGTTTTGGAGACCCAGTACTTC
>.|TRBV20-1|.|TRBJ2-7
CSARAVYEQYF
TGCAGTGCCCGGGCCGTCTACGAGCAGTACTTC
>once|TRBV9|.|TRBJ2-2
CASSAVPGNTGELFF
TGTGCCAGCAGCGCAGTCCCGGGGAACACCGGGGAGCTGTTTTTT
>.|TRBV7-8|.|TRBJ1-5
CASSYLEGYSNLPQHF
TGTGCCAGCAGCTACTTGGAGGGCTATAGCAATCTGCCCCAGCATTTT
>few|TRBV7-9|.|TRBJ2-5
CASGWLQETQYF
TGTGCCAGCGGGTGGCTCCAAGAGACCCAGTACTTC
>.|TRBV6-1|.|TRBJ1-4
CASSETDSFNEKLFF
TGTGCCAGCAGTGAAACGGACAGCTTTAATGAAAAACTGTTTTTT
>many|TRBV7-2|.|TRBJ1-2
CASSPPIANYGYTF
TGTGCCAGCAGCCCCCCGATAGCCAACTATGGCTACACCTTC
>.|TRBV7-9|TRBD1|TRBJ2-1
CASNNRDRGVNEQFF
TGTGCCAGCAACAACCGGGACAGGGGAGTAAATGAGCAGTTCTTC
>.|TRBV2|.|TRBJ2-5
CASSRDNQETQYF
TGTGCCAGCAGCCGGGACAACCAAGAGACCCAGTACTTC
>few|TRBV27|.|TRBJ1-1
CASSFTRKTEAFF
TGTGCCAGCAGTTTTACCAGAAAGACTGAAGCTTTCTTT
>many|TRBV6-5|.|TRBJ1-1
CASSPGSWTEAFF
TGTGCCAGCAGTCCAGGGAGCTGGACTGAAGCTTTCTTT
>.|TRBV7-9|.|TRBJ2-1
CASSLTGISYNEQFF
TGTGCCAGCAGCTTGACGGGGATTTCCTACAATGAGCAGTTCTTC
>.|TRBV12-3/TRBV12-4|.|TRBJ1-1
CASSMGPSTEAFF
TGTGCCAGCAGCATGGGACCGAGTACCGAAGCTTTCTTT
>.|TRBV5-5|.|TRBJ2-1
CASSWGLWGIEDEQFF
TGTGCCAGCAGCTGGGGGCTTTGGGGGATCGAGGATGAGCAGTTCTTC
>few|TRBV28|.|TRBJ2-7
CASSFKPLIHEQYF
TGTGCCAGCAGTTTTAAACCCCTGATCCACGAGCAGTACTTC
>few|TRBV4-1|.|TRBJ2-7
CASSQASTGLLYEQYF
TGCGCCAGCAGCCAAGCCTCGACGGGTCTACTATACGAGCAGTACTTC
>.|TRBV13|TRBD1|TRBJ2-3
CASSPTGDGTDTQYF
TGTGCCAGCAGCCCGACAGGGGACGGCACAGATACGCAGTATTTT
>.|TRBV2|.|TRBJ1-3
CASSETGGSGNTIYF
TGTGCCAGCAGTGAAACGGGGGGTTCTGGAAACACCATATATTTT
>.|TRBV7-8|TRBD2|TRBJ2-1
CASSSTAGGLFNGQFF
TGTGCCAGCAGCTCTACTGCGGGGGGATTATTCAATGGGCAGTTCTTC
>.|TRBV12-3/TRBV12-4|.|TRBJ2-7
CASSLPGQREQYF
TGTGCCAGCAGTTTACCGGGACAAAGGGAGCAGTACTTC
>many|TRBV28|.|TRBJ2-4
CASSLPASRYIQYF
TGTGCCAGCAGCCTCCCCGCCAGCCGATACATTCAGTACTTC